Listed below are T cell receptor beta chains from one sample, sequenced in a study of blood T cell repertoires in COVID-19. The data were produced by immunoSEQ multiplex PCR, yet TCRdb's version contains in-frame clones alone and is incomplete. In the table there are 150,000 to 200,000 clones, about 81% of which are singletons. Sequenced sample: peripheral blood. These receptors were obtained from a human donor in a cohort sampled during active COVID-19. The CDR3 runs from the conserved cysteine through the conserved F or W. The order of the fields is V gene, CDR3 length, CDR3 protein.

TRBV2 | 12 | CASNTRGYGYTF
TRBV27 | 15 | CASSLGGGSGKPQHF
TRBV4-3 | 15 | CASSQDDSNTGELFF
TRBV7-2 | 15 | CASSFWTGSSYEQYF
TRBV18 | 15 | CASSPGAGVYNGYTF
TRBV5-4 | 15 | CASSLAGGAGETQYF
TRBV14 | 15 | CASSPISSGANVLTF
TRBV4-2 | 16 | CASSQDGGAKTGELFF
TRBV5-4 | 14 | CASSPTGMENEQFF
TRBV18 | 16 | CASSPGGSGQSYEQYF
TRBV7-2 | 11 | CASLTTGELFF
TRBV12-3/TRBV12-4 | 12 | CASTPGVSIQYF